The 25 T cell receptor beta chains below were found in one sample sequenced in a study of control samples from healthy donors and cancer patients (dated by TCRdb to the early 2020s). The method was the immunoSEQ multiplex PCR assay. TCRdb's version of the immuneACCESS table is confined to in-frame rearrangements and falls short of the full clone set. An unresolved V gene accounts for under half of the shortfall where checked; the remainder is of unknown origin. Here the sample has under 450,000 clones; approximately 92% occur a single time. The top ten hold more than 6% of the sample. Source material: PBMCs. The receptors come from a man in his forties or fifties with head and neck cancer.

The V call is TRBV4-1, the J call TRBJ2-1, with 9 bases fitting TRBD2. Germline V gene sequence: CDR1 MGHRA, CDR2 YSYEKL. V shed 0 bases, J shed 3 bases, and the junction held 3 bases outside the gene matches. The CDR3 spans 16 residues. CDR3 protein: CASSQEGLAYYNEQFF. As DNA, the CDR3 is TGCGCCAGCAGCCAAGAGGGACTAGCTTACTACAATGAGCAGTTCTTC.

The CDR3 nucleotides are TGCGCCAGCAGTTTAGCGGGGGGCGGTGTTTACGAGACCCAGTACTTC. As protein: CASSLAGGGVYETQYF. V is TRBV5-1 and J is TRBJ2-5; 10 bases agree with TRBD2. Unmatched junction bases numbered 12, after V lost 5 bases and J lost 5 bases. Germline CDR1 is SGHRS and CDR2 is YFSETQ. The CDR3 is made up of 16 amino acids.

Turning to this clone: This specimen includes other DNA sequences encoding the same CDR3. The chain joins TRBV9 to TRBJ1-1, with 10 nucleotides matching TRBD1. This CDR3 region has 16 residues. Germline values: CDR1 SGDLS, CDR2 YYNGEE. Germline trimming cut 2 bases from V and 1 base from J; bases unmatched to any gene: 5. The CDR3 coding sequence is TGTGCCAGCAGCGTGACAGGGGGCGCGGAGAACACTGAAGCTTTCTTT. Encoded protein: CASSVTGGAENTEAFF.

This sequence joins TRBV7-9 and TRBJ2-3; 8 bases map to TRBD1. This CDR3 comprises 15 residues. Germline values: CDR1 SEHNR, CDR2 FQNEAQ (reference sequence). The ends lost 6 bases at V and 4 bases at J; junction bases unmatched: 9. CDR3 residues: CASSSDRGSADTQYF. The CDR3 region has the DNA TGTGCCAGCAGTTCCGACAGGGGCTCAGCAGATACGCAGTATTTT.

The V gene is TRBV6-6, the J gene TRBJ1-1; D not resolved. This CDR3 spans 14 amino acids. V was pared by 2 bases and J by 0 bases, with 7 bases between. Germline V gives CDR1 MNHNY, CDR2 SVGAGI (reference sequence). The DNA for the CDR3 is TGTGCCAGCAGTTACGGACCGCTGAACACTGAAGCTTTCTTT. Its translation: CASSYGPLNTEAFF.

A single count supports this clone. CDR3 nucleotides: TGTGCCAGCAGCGCTGGAGCGGCAATCACAGATACGCAGTATTTT. Protein sequence: CASSAGAAITDTQYF. The rearrangement joins TRBV9 to TRBJ2-3; the D gene is possibly TRBD2 (5 bases). Germline CDR1 SGDLS, CDR2 YYNGEE. The CDR3 has 15 residues. The V and J ends lost 3 bases and 2 bases respectively, with 13 bases between them.

The CDR3 loop reads CASRVSSGTDDQPQHF. In nucleotides, the CDR3 is TGTGCCAGCAGAGTTTCCTCCGGGACAGATGATCAGCCCCAGCATTTT. The V call is TRBV28, the J call TRBJ1-5, with 7 bases lining up with TRBD1. CDR3 size: 16 residues. Per the germline V gene, CDR1 is MDHEN and CDR2 is SYDVKM. The V segment lost 6 bases and the J segment 5 bases; nucleotides outside the gene matches: 13.

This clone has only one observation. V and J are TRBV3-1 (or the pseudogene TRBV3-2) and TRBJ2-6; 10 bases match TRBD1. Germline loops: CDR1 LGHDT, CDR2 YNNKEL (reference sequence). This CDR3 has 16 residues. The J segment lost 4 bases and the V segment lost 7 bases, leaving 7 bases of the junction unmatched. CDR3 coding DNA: TGTGCCAGCACCCCGACAGGGGGCGCCGGGGCCAACGTCCTGACTTTC. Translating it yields CASTPTGGAGANVLTF.

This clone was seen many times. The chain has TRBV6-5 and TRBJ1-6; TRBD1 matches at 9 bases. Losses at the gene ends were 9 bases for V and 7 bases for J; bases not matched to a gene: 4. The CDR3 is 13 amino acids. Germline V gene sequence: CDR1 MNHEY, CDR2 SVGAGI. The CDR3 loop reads CASRQGENSPLHF. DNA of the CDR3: TGTGCCAGTCGACAGGGGGAGAATTCACCCCTCCACTTT.

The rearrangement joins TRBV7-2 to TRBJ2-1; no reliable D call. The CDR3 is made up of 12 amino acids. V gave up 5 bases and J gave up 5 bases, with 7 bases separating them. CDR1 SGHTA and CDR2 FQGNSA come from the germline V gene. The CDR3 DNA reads TGTGCCAGCAGCCGGGCTAACAATGAGCAGTTCTTC. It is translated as CASSRANNEQFF. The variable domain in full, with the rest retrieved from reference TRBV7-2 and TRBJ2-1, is GAGVSQSPSNKVTEKGKDVELRCDPISGHTALYWYRQSLGQGLEFLIYFQGNSAPDKSGLPSDRFSAERTGGSVSTLTIQRTQQEDSAVYLCASSRANNEQFFGPGTRLTVL.

The CDR3 sequence: CASSQEQGRYEQYF. CDR3 DNA: TGCGCCAGCAGCCAAGAACAGGGAAGGTACGAGCAGTACTTC. V is TRBV4-1 and J is TRBJ2-7; TRBD1 might be the D (6 bases). Germline V lookup: CDR1 MGHRA, CDR2 YSYEKL. The V gene lost 0 bases and the J gene lost 4 bases, with 10 bases spanning the gap. CDR3 size: 14 residues.

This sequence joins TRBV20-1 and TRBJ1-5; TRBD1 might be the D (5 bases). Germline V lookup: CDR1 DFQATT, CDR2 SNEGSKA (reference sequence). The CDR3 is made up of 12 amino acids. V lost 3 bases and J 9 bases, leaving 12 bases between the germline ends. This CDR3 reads CSASSSGGPQHF. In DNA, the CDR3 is TGCAGTGCTAGTTCGTCCGGGGGGCCCCAGCATTTT.

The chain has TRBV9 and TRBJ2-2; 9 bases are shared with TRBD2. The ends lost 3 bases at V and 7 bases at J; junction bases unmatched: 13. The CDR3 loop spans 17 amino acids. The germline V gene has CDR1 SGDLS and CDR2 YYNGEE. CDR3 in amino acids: CASSGRFSGSLVGELFF. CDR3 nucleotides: TGTGCCAGCAGCGGACGTTTTAGCGGGAGTTTGGTCGGGGAGCTGTTTTTT.

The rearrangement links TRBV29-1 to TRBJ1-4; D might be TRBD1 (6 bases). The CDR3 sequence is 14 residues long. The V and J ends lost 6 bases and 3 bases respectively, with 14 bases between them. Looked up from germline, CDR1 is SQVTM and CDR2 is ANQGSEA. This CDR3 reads CSVDVTGANEKLFF. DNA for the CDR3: TGCAGCGTCGACGTGACAGGCGCTAATGAAAAACTGTTTTTT.

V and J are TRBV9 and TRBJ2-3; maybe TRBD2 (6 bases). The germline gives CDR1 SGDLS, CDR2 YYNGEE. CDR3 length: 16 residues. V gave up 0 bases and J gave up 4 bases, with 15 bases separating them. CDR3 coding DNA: TGTGCCAGCAGCGTAGGAGGCGGGGAGTACGCAGATACGCAGTATTTT. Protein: CASSVGGGEYADTQYF.

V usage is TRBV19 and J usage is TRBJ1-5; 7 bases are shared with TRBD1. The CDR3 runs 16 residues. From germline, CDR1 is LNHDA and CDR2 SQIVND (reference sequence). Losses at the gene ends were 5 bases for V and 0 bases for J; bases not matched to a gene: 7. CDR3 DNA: TGTGCCAGTAGTTTCCAGGGACAGCGTAGCAATCAGCCCCAGCATTTT. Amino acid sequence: CASSFQGQRSNQPQHF.

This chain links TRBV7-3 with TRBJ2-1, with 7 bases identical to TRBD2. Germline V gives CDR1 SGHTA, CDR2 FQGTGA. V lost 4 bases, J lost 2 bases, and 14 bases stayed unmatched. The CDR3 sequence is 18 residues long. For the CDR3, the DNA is TGTGCCAGCAGCTCCGCCTATGAAGGGGCGGGAGCCTACAATGAGCAGTTCTTC. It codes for CASSSAYEGAGAYNEQFF.

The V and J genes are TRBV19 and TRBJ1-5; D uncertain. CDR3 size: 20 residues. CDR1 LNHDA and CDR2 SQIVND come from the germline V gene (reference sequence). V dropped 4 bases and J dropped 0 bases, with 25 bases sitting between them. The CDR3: CASSTPPVSRKSHSNQPQHF. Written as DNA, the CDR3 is TGTGCCAGTAGTACCCCACCTGTCTCTCGAAAGAGTCATAGCAATCAGCCCCAGCATTTT.

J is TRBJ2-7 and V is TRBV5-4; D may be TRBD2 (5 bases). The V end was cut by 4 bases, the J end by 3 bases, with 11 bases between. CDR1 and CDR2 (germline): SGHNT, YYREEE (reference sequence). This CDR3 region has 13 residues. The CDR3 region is CASSGSPLYEQYF. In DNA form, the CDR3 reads TGTGCCAGCAGCGGGAGTCCTCTCTACGAGCAGTACTTC.

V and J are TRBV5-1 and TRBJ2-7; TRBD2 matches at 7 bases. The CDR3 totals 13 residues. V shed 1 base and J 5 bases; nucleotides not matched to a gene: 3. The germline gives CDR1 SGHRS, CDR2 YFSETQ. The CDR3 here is CASSLIGGNEQYF. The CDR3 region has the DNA TGCGCCAGCAGCTTGATCGGGGGGAACGAGCAGTACTTC.

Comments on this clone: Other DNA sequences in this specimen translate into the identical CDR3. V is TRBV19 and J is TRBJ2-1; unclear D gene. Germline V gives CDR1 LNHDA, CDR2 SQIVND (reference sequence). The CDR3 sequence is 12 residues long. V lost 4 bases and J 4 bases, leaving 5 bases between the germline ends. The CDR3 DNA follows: TGTGCCAGTAGTACGCCGTACAATGAGCAGTTCTTC. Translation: CASSTPYNEQFF.

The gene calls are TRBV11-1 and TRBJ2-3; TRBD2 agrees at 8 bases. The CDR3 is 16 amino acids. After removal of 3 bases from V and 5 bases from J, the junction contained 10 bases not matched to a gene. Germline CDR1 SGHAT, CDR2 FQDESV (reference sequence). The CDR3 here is CASSFWPSGFEDTQYF. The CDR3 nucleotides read TGTGCCAGCAGCTTTTGGCCTAGCGGGTTTGAAGATACGCAGTATTTT. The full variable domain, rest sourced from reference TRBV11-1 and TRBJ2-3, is EAEVAQSPRYKITEKSQAVAFWCDPISGHATLYWYRQILGQGPELLVQFQDESVVDDSQLPKDRFSAERLKGVDSTLKIQPAELGDSAMYLCASSFWPSGFEDTQYFGPGTRLTVL.

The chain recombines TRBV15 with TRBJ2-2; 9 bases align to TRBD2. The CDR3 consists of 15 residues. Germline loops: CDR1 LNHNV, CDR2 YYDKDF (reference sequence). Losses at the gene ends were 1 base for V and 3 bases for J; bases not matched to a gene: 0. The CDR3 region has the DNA TGTGCCACCAGCAGAGGCGGGAGGGACACCGGGGAGCTGTTTTTT. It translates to CATSRGGRDTGELFF.

The CDR3 reads CASSLEYRGDEKLFF. For the CDR3, the DNA is TGTGCCAGCAGCTTAGAATACAGGGGGGATGAAAAACTGTTTTTT. This rearrangement joins TRBV11-2 to TRBJ1-4, with 8 bases that match TRBD1. This CDR3 comprises 15 residues. V was pared by 0 bases and J by 6 bases, with 3 bases of the junction left unmatched. Germline-derived CDR1 and CDR2 are SGHAT and FQNNGV.

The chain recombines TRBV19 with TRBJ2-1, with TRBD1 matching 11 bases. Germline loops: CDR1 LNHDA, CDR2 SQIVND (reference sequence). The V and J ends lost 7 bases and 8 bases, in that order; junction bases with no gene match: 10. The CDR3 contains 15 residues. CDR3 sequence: CASTIRDRGTDEQFF. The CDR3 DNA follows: TGTGCCAGTACGATCCGGGACAGGGGGACAGATGAGCAGTTCTTC.